A single T cell receptor (beta chain) is shown here with its context. What it binds is unknown. This sample stems from a study of T cell responses to AZD1222 COVID-19 vaccine. Study results and caveats: Spike-wide coverage was observed for vaccine-associated CD4 TCRs, with dominant responses at 160-218 and 743-854.

Sequenced by immunoSEQ multiplex PCR; TCRdb stores in-frame clones only, minus some. The sample carries 110,000 or so clones, roughly 84% recorded once. V shed 6 bases and J shed 8 bases, with 19 bases lying between them. Per germline, CDR1 SGHTA and CDR2 FQGNSA. CDR3 size: 15 residues. The sequence derives from an adult who received the AZD1222 COVID-19 vaccine. The sample consisted of peripheral blood, taken 28 days after the second AZD1222 dose. The chain uses TRBV7-2 and TRBJ1-4, with D maybe TRBD1 (6 bases). CDR3 loop: CASSRGGAGQEKLFF. The CDR3 nucleotides read TGTGCCAGCAGTCGTGGGGGGGCAGGGCAAGAAAAACTGTTTTTT. The whole variable domain, remainder taken from reference TRBV7-2 and TRBJ1-4, is GAGVSQSPSNKVTEKGKDVELRCDPISGHTALYWYRQSLGQGLEFLIYFQGNSAPDKSGLPSDRFSAERTGGSVSTLTIQRTQQEDSAVYLCASSRGGAGQEKLFFGSGTQLSVL.